A selection of T cell receptor beta chains follows, all from one sample in a study of pediatric ulcerative colitis. Clones were read by immunoSEQ multiplex PCR, and TCRdb kept only the in-frame ones, dropping some. This sample has about 16,000 clones; 80% occur once, and the top ten carry 6% to 9.5%. What was sequenced was gut tissue. These receptors all stem from a boy aged 5-17 years who was a control in a study of pediatric ulcerative colitis. The conserved cysteine and the conserved F or W are not part of the CDR3 here. Each record gives: V gene, J gene, CDR3 protein.

V gene: TRBV18; J gene: TRBJ2-3; CDR3 protein: ASSSGHSTSTDTQY
V gene: TRBV7-6; J gene: -; CDR3 protein: ASSFQVGEQETQY
V gene: TRBV18; J gene: TRBJ2-7; CDR3 protein: ASSPGGTFYEQY
V gene: TRBV27; J gene: TRBJ2-3; CDR3 protein: ASSLSVGGGTDTQY
V gene: TRBV10-1; J gene: TRBJ2-7; CDR3 protein: ASSEQTAGEQY
V gene: TRBV7-2; J gene: TRBJ1-4; CDR3 protein: ASSDQGGFTNEKLF
V gene: TRBV9; J gene: TRBJ1-6; CDR3 protein: ASSPGQFFSYNSPLH
V gene: TRBV7-2; J gene: TRBJ2-1; CDR3 protein: ASSLTSDYRDSHNEQF
V gene: TRBV28; J gene: TRBJ1-2; CDR3 protein: ASSLGQGAYGYT
V gene: TRBV7-8; J gene: TRBJ1-1; CDR3 protein: ASSMDLVWRGNTEAF
V gene: TRBV19; J gene: TRBJ1-4; CDR3 protein: ASSIGGGGRLF
V gene: TRBV2; J gene: TRBJ1-3; CDR3 protein: ASRLDRGGNTIY
V gene: TRBV7-6; J gene: TRBJ1-1; CDR3 protein: ASSLAGQGLGEAF
V gene: TRBV5-4; J gene: TRBJ1-1; CDR3 protein: ASSLNDRATEAF
V gene: TRBV18; J gene: TRBJ2-2; CDR3 protein: ASSPSGTGELF
V gene: TRBV6-5; J gene: TRBJ1-5; CDR3 protein: ASSYYQPQH
V gene: TRBV23-1; J gene: TRBJ1-1; CDR3 protein: ASSQSATEAF
V gene: TRBV25-1; J gene: TRBJ2-7; CDR3 protein: ASSDRAGRGDEQY
V gene: TRBV7-2; J gene: TRBJ2-2; CDR3 protein: ASSFTGPHTGELF
V gene: TRBV18; J gene: TRBJ2-2; CDR3 protein: ASSPESANTGELF
V gene: TRBV6-1; J gene: TRBJ2-7; CDR3 protein: ASNNRDTTYEQY
V gene: TRBV29-1; J gene: TRBJ1-1; CDR3 protein: SVDPAGATEAF
V gene: TRBV7-3; J gene: TRBJ2-3; CDR3 protein: ASSSMAGGTDTQY
V gene: TRBV20-1; J gene: TRBJ1-2; CDR3 protein: SVEEYGYT
V gene: TRBV23-1; J gene: TRBJ2-4; CDR3 protein: ASSQSPQGGNIQY
V gene: TRBV7-2; J gene: TRBJ2-3; CDR3 protein: ASSPGVEDTQY
V gene: TRBV30; J gene: TRBJ2-3; CDR3 protein: AWSRDSSTDTQY
V gene: TRBV10-3; J gene: TRBJ1-3; CDR3 protein: AITPRGTAGNTIY
V gene: TRBV27; J gene: TRBJ2-1; CDR3 protein: ASSSPSGDDYNEQF
V gene: TRBV4-1; J gene: TRBJ2-2; CDR3 protein: ASSQGPRGQSGELF
V gene: TRBV5-4; J gene: TRBJ1-2; CDR3 protein: ASSFLTPRTEGYGYT
V gene: TRBV28; J gene: TRBJ2-3; CDR3 protein: ASSPKISPGVWTDTQY
V gene: TRBV7-9; J gene: TRBJ2-7; CDR3 protein: ASSLALAGAQQY
V gene: TRBV6-4; J gene: TRBJ2-3; CDR3 protein: ASSDGSGSTDTQY
V gene: TRBV14; J gene: TRBJ2-7; CDR3 protein: ASSRLTGGSAEQY
V gene: TRBV7-2; J gene: TRBJ2-2; CDR3 protein: ASGGANTGELF
V gene: TRBV5-6; J gene: TRBJ1-4; CDR3 protein: ASSLGEKLF
V gene: TRBV2; J gene: TRBJ2-7; CDR3 protein: ASTGQGRKSSYEQY
V gene: TRBV19; J gene: TRBJ1-5; CDR3 protein: ASSILGPYQPQH
V gene: TRBV30; J gene: TRBJ2-1; CDR3 protein: AWGGGQGKLGEQF
V gene: TRBV7-8; J gene: TRBJ1-1; CDR3 protein: ASSPGRGLHTEAF
V gene: TRBV29-1; J gene: TRBJ2-5; CDR3 protein: SGNGQDQETQY
V gene: TRBV18; J gene: TRBJ1-5; CDR3 protein: ASSPGQSNQPQH
V gene: TRBV20-1; J gene: TRBJ1-1; CDR3 protein: SVRTVSEAF
V gene: TRBV30; J gene: TRBJ2-1; CDR3 protein: AWSVAGGAQF
V gene: TRBV5-6; J gene: TRBJ1-3; CDR3 protein: ASSPRPGRQNTIY
V gene: TRBV6-1; J gene: TRBJ2-3; CDR3 protein: ASSALAGGLDTQY
V gene: TRBV5-6; J gene: TRBJ1-1; CDR3 protein: ASSTILRDTEAF
V gene: TRBV6-6; J gene: TRBJ2-1; CDR3 protein: ASSPGLGGGNEQF
V gene: TRBV5-1; J gene: TRBJ2-2; CDR3 protein: ASSPDHPADTGELF
V gene: TRBV5-1; J gene: TRBJ1-3; CDR3 protein: ASSLATGTGGLSPIY
V gene: TRBV5-6; J gene: TRBJ2-2; CDR3 protein: ASSLVTGGELF
V gene: TRBV25-1; J gene: TRBJ1-5; CDR3 protein: ASSESGGDYSNQPQH
V gene: TRBV5-1; J gene: TRBJ2-3; CDR3 protein: ASSNGQGDTDTQY
V gene: TRBV7-3; J gene: TRBJ2-5; CDR3 protein: ASSLQGPGSGWETQY
V gene: TRBV29-1; J gene: TRBJ2-7; CDR3 protein: SVEEVGRQY